These 18 T cell receptor beta chains share one sample of origin, sequenced in a study of post-analysis software for immune sequencing data. These receptors lack a known antigen. Carried by the TCR beta cDNA libraries were unique molecular identifiers. A single record per CDR3 protein comes from TCRdb applying MiXCR to the PCR reads. Among fewer than 900,000 distinct CDR3 sequences, around 42% were seen once, and the ten largest hold approximately 5%. Study-wide findings and caveats: A handful of TRBV segments were more frequent in patients than controls; TRBV5-6, TRBV5-1 and TRBV20-1 belonged to this group.

Sequences were obtained from blood. These TCRs come from a girl between 10 and 17 years old with multiple sclerosis.

The chain couples TRBV20-1 to TRBJ1-1, with D unresolved. The CDR3 spans 12 residues. Deletions cut 6 bases from V and 1 base from J, with 9 bases between. Germline-derived CDR1 and CDR2 are DFQATT and SNEGSKA (reference sequence). The CDR3 nucleotides read TGCAGTGCCCGAAAAACGAACACTGAAGCTTTCTTT. This sequence encodes CSARKTNTEAFF.

This clonotype was seen more than once but under ten times. The chain has TRBV6-1 and TRBJ2-5; 10 nucleotides align to TRBD1. V shed 4 bases, J shed 5 bases, and the junction held 10 bases outside the gene matches. Per germline, CDR1 MNHNS and CDR2 SASEGT. This CDR3 is 16 amino acids long. The CDR3 is CASSVGTGVSGETQYF. The CDR3 nucleotides read TGTGCCAGCAGTGTCGGGACAGGGGTGTCTGGTGAGACCCAGTACTTC.

This chain joins TRBV28 and TRBJ2-4, with 7 positions matching TRBD2. The J call is doubtful: the DNA matches TRBJ2-7 better. This CDR3 comprises 15 residues. Germline CDR1 MDHEN, CDR2 SYDVKM. The DNA for the CDR3 is TGTGCCAGCAGTTTATTTGGCGGGAGTTACTACGAGCAGTACTTC. This encodes CASSLFGGSYYEQYF.

V and J are TRBV7-2 and TRBJ2-7; D uncertain. The CDR3 consists of 15 residues. Per germline, CDR1 SGHTA and CDR2 FQGNSA. The germline V and J ends were trimmed by 2 bases and 0 bases, with 11 bases remaining between them. The CDR3 spells CASSLPAGSSYEQYF. For the CDR3, the DNA is TGTGCCAGCAGCTTACCGGCAGGTAGCTCCTACGAGCAGTACTTC.

The chain is built from TRBV24-1 and TRBJ2-2, with 7 bases lining up with TRBD2. The CDR3 sequence is 15 residues long. V shed 4 bases, J shed 3 bases, and the junction held 4 bases outside the gene matches. From germline, CDR1 is KGHDR and CDR2 SFDVKD. CDR3 coding DNA: TGTGCCACCAGTGACCGGGAGGCCCACACCGGGGAGCTGTTTTTT. Translating it yields CATSDREAHTGELFF.

The chain combines TRBV4-3 with TRBJ2-7; TRBD2 matches at 11 bases. Per germline, CDR1 LGHNA and CDR2 YSLEER. V dropped 0 bases and J dropped 2; count of bases not matched to a gene: 3. The CDR3 runs 16 residues. The CDR3 nucleotides read TGCGCCAGCAGCCAAGAGGGACTAGCGGACACCTACGAGCAGTACTTC. Its translation: CASSQEGLADTYEQYF.

This clonotype has just a few counts. The chain uses TRBV20-1 and TRBJ2-7, with unresolved D. CDR3 size: 16 residues. V lost 0 bases to trimming and J lost 3 bases, with 18 bases between them. Germline V gene data show CDR1 as DFQATT and CDR2 as SNEGSKA (reference sequence). The CDR3 loop is CSARDAVPGYSYEQYF. The CDR3 region has the DNA TGCAGTGCTAGAGATGCGGTACCCGGCTATAGCTACGAGCAGTACTTC.

This clonotype was seen more than once but under ten times. The chain uses TRBV12-3 or TRBV12-4 and TRBJ2-6; the D is unclear. The CDR3 is 17 amino acids. Between the trimmed V and J ends, which lost 3 bases and 2 bases, there was a span of 14 bases. The CDR3 protein is CASSFYVVDTGANVLTF. The CDR3 region has the DNA TGTGCCAGCAGTTTCTATGTTGTGGATACTGGGGCCAACGTCCTGACTTTC.

Comments on this clonotype: A junction end diverges from the germline sequence, so it may reflect a read error. This chain uses TRBV9 with TRBJ2-1; TRBD2 matches 7 bases. Germline-derived CDR1 and CDR2 are SGDLS and YYNGEE. This CDR3 has 15 amino acids. The DNA of the CDR3 is TGTGCCTGCAGCGGAGCGGGGTTCTCCTACAATGAGCAGTTCTTC. It is translated as CACSGAGFSYNEQFF.

This clonotype was detected only a few times. The chain has TRBV29-1 and TRBJ2-1, with 7 nucleotides matching TRBD1. The germline CDR1 and CDR2 sequences are SQVTM and ANQGSEA. There are 12 residues in the CDR3. V trimming: 6 bases; J trimming: 14 bases; junction bases outside the gene matches: 13. CDR3 protein: CSVYHQNRGKFF. In nucleotides, the CDR3 is TGCAGCGTCTACCACCAAAACAGGGGAAAGTTCTTC.

This clonotype was seen at least ten times. This rearrangement joins TRBV29-1 to TRBJ2-2; D call uncertain. Germline assignment: CDR1 SQVTM and CDR2 ANQGSEA. Deletions cut 4 bases from V and 1 base from J, with 4 bases between. The CDR3 spans 12 residues. CDR3 DNA sequence: TGCAGCGTTGGTCGGAACACCGGGGAGCTGTTTTTT. Its translation is CSVGRNTGELFF.

The chain combines TRBV10-3 with TRBJ1-2; 8 bases align to TRBD1. J was trimmed by 5 bases and V by 0 bases; bases with no gene match: 8. Germline values: CDR1 ENHRY, CDR2 SYGVKD. The CDR3 is 16 amino acids. In nucleotides, the CDR3 is TGTGCCATCAGTGAGTCGGAGGACAGGGAATTATATGGCTACACCTTC. It translates to CAISESEDRELYGYTF.

The V call is TRBV7-2, the J call TRBJ1-5, with D unclear. Between the trimmed V and J ends, which lost 5 bases and 3 bases, there was a span of 14 bases. Germline V CDR1 and CDR2: SGHTA, FQGNSA. The CDR3 runs to 15 residues. The CDR3 DNA reads as TGTGCCAGCAGCATAAACCTCCAACCCAATCAGCCCCAGCATTTT. Its translation: CASSINLQPNQPQHF.

The chain carries TRBV29-1 and TRBJ2-1, with D uncertain. The CDR3 length is 13 residues. Germline loops: CDR1 SQVTM, CDR2 ANQGSEA. V shed 6 bases and J shed 0 bases, with 9 bases lying between them. The CDR3: CSVGQSSYNEQFF. CDR3 nucleotide sequence: TGCAGCGTCGGTCAGAGCTCCTACAATGAGCAGTTCTTC.

The chain links TRBV9 to TRBJ2-1; the D is unclear. CDR1 and CDR2 (germline): SGDLS, YYNGEE. The CDR3 is 15 residues long. V lost 3 bases and J lost 1, with 11 bases in between. CDR3 DNA sequence: TGTGCCAGCAGCGCTATAGACGGTTCCTACAATGAGCAGTTCTTC. Translating it yields CASSAIDGSYNEQFF.

This rearrangement joins TRBV28 to TRBJ2-1, with D possibly called TRBD1 or TRBD2 (5 bases each). The germline V gene encodes CDR1 MDHEN and CDR2 SYDVKM. The CDR3 runs 15 residues. Trimming took 5 bases from V and 0 from J, leaving 11 bases between them. CDR3 bases: TGTGCCAGCAGTCCTGAGGGGCCCTCCTACAATGAGCAGTTCTTC. It encodes CASSPEGPSYNEQFF.

This clonotype was counted only a few times. This sequence joins TRBV3-1 and TRBJ2-1, with D tentatively TRBD2 (6 bases). Germline loops: CDR1 LGHDT, CDR2 YNNKEL (reference sequence). The germline V and J ends were trimmed by 1 base and 5 bases, with 12 bases remaining between them. The CDR3 totals 15 residues. CDR3 loop: CASSQGGGSHNEQFF. The CDR3 DNA reads as TGTGCCAGCAGCCAAGGCGGAGGGTCCCACAATGAGCAGTTCTTC.

This clonotype appeared once. A read error may account for a junction end that differs from germline. This chain uses TRBV5-1 with TRBJ2-1, with a weak D call TRBD1 (6 bases). Germline V CDR1 and CDR2: SGHRS, YFSETQ. CDR3 length equals 15 residues. The CDR3 sequence: CASSLYLQGHNEQFF. CDR3 in DNA: TGTGCCAGCAGCTTGTACTTGCAGGGGCACAATGAGCAGTTCTTC.